This TCR beta chain is from a study of T-cell reconstitution after alpha-beta-depleted transplantation in children. Broader study findings: One year post-transplant, T-cell counts and diversity were largely derived from T cells produced anew. Several hundred expanded graft clones reportedly were the source of alpha-beta T cells about two months after transplant.

CDR3 length equals 16 residues. Germline CDR1 reads MGHDK; CDR2 reads SYGVNS. The V end lost 1 base, the J end lost 3 bases, and 15 bases lay between the germline ends. Details on this clonotype: Its antigen remains unknown. Just one base apart from a much larger clone, this may be a read error.

Preparation of the TCRbeta library involved a method that used unique molecular identifiers. In TCRdb, the PCR reads were re-called with MiXCR into one record per CDR3 protein. The table lists fewer than 550,000 distinct CDR3 sequences, roughly 10% of them singletons. This TCR was recovered from a female patient between 2 and 15 years old who had a stem cell transplant for aplastic anemia, so the T cells may come from the graft donor. Sequencing used PBMCs, mostly from graft donor cells, obtained 180 days after TCRalphabeta/CD19-depleted stem cell transplant. V gene TRBV25-1 combines with J gene TRBJ2-5; no definite D call. CDR3 DNA sequence: TGTGCCAGCAGTGAATTCCCTGGCGGAACCAAAGAGACCCAGTACTTC. It encodes CASSEFPGGTKETQYF.